The 26 T cell receptor beta chains below were found in one sample sequenced in a study of control samples from healthy donors and cancer patients. Libraries were prepared by immunoSEQ multiplex PCR; TCRdb keeps only in-frame clonotypes and omits some of them. The repertoire holds roughly 52,000 clones, with 95% to 96% as singletons. Source material: blood. These receptors were obtained from a woman aged 25 to 39 in good health.

V usage is TRBV28 and J usage is TRBJ1-5; 9 nucleotides agree with TRBD1. The CDR3 is 14 residues long. Germline lookup yields CDR1 MDHEN and CDR2 SYDVKM. The V and J ends lost 11 bases and 5 bases, in that order; junction bases with no gene match: 10. CDR3 DNA: TGTGCCGGCGGGACAGGGAGATATGATCAGCCCCAGCATTTT. It yields the protein CAGGTGRYDQPQHF. Based on the CDR3 plus reference TRBV28 and TRBJ1-5, the full variable domain is DVKVTQSSRYLVKRTGEKVFLECVQDMDHENMFWYRQDPGLGLRLIYFSYDVKMKEKGDIPEGYSVSREKKERFSLILESASTNQTSMYLCAGGTGRYDQPQHFGDGTRLSIL.

This rearrangement joins TRBV4-1 to TRBJ2-5; perhaps TRBD1 as D (6 bases). Germline V lookup: CDR1 MGHRA, CDR2 YSYEKL. V was trimmed by 4 bases and J by 4 bases, leaving 10 bases between them. The CDR3 runs 13 residues. The CDR3 loop is CASSPRDTETQYF. The CDR3 DNA follows: TGCGCCAGCAGCCCCCGGGACACAGAGACCCAGTACTTC.

The chain is built from TRBV5-5 and TRBJ1-6; 8 bases align to TRBD1. V lost 0 bases to trimming and J lost 7 bases; unmatched junction nucleotides: 6. This CDR3 has 16 amino acids. The germline gives CDR1 SGHKS, CDR2 YYEKEE (reference sequence). The CDR3 loop reads CASSLGVGTGNSPLHF. In DNA form, the CDR3 reads TGTGCCAGCAGCTTGGGGGTTGGGACAGGAAATTCACCCCTCCACTTT.

The chain has TRBV11-2 and TRBJ1-1, with D uncertain. Per the germline V gene, CDR1 is SGHAT and CDR2 is FQNNGV. CDR3 length: 14 amino acids. Trimming removed 4 bases from V and 10 bases from J, with 19 bases in between. CDR3 DNA: TGTGCCAGCAGCTCCCCTCGAGGCCGCAGAAGAGCTTTCTTT. Protein product: CASSSPRGRRRAFF. The full variable domain, in which reference TRBV11-2 and TRBJ1-1 provide the parts outside the CDR3, is EAGVAQSPRYKIIEKRQSVAFWCNPISGHATLYWYQQILGQGPKLLIQFQNNGVVDDSQLPKDRFSAERLKGVDSTLKIQPAKLEDSAVYLCASSSPRGRRRAFFGQGTRLTVV.

This clone was detected a few times. This sequence joins TRBV10-2 and TRBJ2-2; possibly TRBD1 for D (5 bases). This CDR3 has 13 residues. V was clipped by 3 bases and J by 3 bases, with 5 bases between them. Germline CDR1 is WSHSY and CDR2 is SAAADI. This CDR3 reads CASSDRDTGELFF. CDR3 nucleotides: TGCGCCAGCAGTGACAGGGACACCGGGGAGCTGTTTTTT.

The chain is built from TRBV7-2 and TRBJ2-2; D is perhaps TRBD1 (6 bases). V lost 5 bases and J lost 0, with 16 bases in between. The CDR3 has 17 amino acids. Germline V gives CDR1 SGHTA, CDR2 FQGNSA. The CDR3 sequence is CASSPFVTGTNTGELFF. The CDR3 region has the DNA TGTGCCAGCAGCCCCTTCGTAACAGGGACGAACACCGGGGAGCTGTTTTTT.

This chain joins TRBV20-1 and TRBJ1-6, with D possibly matching TRBD1 (6 bases). Trimming pared 6 bases from V and 7 bases from J, leaving 16 bases between. Germline lookup yields CDR1 DFQATT and CDR2 SNEGSKA (reference sequence). This CDR3 region has 14 residues. The CDR3 spells CSASNRDINSPLHF. CDR3 nucleotides: TGCAGTGCCAGTAACCGGGACATCAATTCACCCCTCCACTTT.

J is TRBJ2-7 and V is TRBV27, with 9 bases lining up with TRBD2. The CDR3 runs to 14 residues. Trimming cost V 3 bases and J 3 bases; bases outside gene matches: 3. Germline CDR1 MNHEY, CDR2 SMNVEV (reference sequence). The CDR3 coding sequence is TGTGCCAGCAGTTTTTCAGCGGGGGGCTACGAGCAGTACTTC. Translation: CASSFSAGGYEQYF.

J is TRBJ2-5 and V is TRBV19, with TRBD2 matching over 15 bases. The length of the CDR3 is 18 residues. After removal of 1 base from V and 4 bases from J, the junction contained 7 bases not matched to a gene. Germline CDR1 is LNHDA and CDR2 is SQIVND (reference sequence). The CDR3, as DNA: TGTGCCAGTAGTATAGTTGGGACTAGCGGGAGGAGGGGAGAGACCCAGTACTTC. It is translated as CASSIVGTSGRRGETQYF.

This clone was seen once. The chain recombines TRBV19 with TRBJ2-4; 9 nucleotides align to TRBD1. The V segment lost 4 bases and the J segment 7 bases; nucleotides outside the gene matches: 5. The germline CDR1 and CDR2 sequences are LNHDA and SQIVND (reference sequence). There are 14 residues in the CDR3. The CDR3 sequence is CASSTDRGRNIQYF. In DNA, the CDR3 is TGTGCCAGTAGTACAGACAGGGGGAGGAACATTCAGTACTTC.

V gene TRBV28 combines with J gene TRBJ1-5; 7 bases map to TRBD1. The trim removed 10 bases at V and 5 bases at J, leaving 17 bases unmatched. In germline, CDR1 is MDHEN, CDR2 SYDVKM. The CDR3 is made up of 16 amino acids. DNA of the CDR3: TGTGCCACAGACCCCCCGAGACAGGGTACTGATCAGCCCCAGCATTTT. It codes for CATDPPRQGTDQPQHF.

This chain links TRBV15 with TRBJ1-1; D is ambiguous. The CDR3 has 13 amino acids. Germline V gives CDR1 LNHNV, CDR2 YYDKDF (reference sequence). Trimming cost V 5 bases and J 3 bases, with 10 bases left between them. CDR3 nucleotide sequence: TGTGCCACCAGCCGACATGCGGACACTGAAGCTTTCTTT. This encodes CATSRHADTEAFF.

The chain links TRBV2 to TRBJ2-7; TRBD1 might be the D (6 bases). V was pared by 6 bases and J by 1 base, with 13 bases between. Germline V gene sequence: CDR1 SNHLY, CDR2 FYNNEI. This CDR3 has 14 residues. The CDR3 DNA follows: TGTGCCAGCAGCGGGGACACACAATCCTACGAGCAGTACTTC. Its translation is CASSGDTQSYEQYF.

This clone was seen once. V is TRBV7-6 and J is TRBJ1-4, with D uncertain. The germline gives CDR1 SGHVS, CDR2 FNYEAQ. Trimming took off 3 bases at V and 5 bases at J, with 7 bases between the two ends. The CDR3 has 13 residues. CDR3 DNA: TGTGCCAGCAGCTTGAGAGTAAATGAAAAACTGTTTTTT. This gives the protein CASSLRVNEKLFF.

This chain uses TRBV30 with TRBJ2-7, with D uncertain. V was pared by 2 bases and J by 3 bases, with 8 bases between. Germline values: CDR1 GTSNPN, CDR2 SVGIG (reference sequence). The CDR3 extends over 12 amino acids. The CDR3 nucleotides read TGTGCCTGGAGTCGAGTAGACTACGAGCAGTACTTC. This translates into CAWSRVDYEQYF.

This sequence joins TRBV5-6 and TRBJ2-7; possibly TRBD1 for D (6 bases). With 4 bases removed from V and 3 bases from J, the gap between germline ends came to 11 bases. Germline CDR1 and CDR2: SGHDT and YYEEEE. The CDR3 extends over 13 amino acids. The CDR3 DNA follows: TGTGCCAGCAGCGTGGGGACACTCTACGAGCAGTACTTC. It is translated as CASSVGTLYEQYF.

In the case of this clone: The sample has other DNA sequences that encode this CDR3 too. The rearrangement links TRBV12-3 or TRBV12-4 to TRBJ2-5, with unresolved D. Trimming stripped 1 base from V and 5 bases from J, with 2 bases between. This CDR3 region has 11 residues. The CDR3 loop is CASSLGETQYF. CDR3 nucleotides: TGTGCCAGCAGTTTAGGGGAGACCCAGTACTTC.

The genes are TRBV10-2 and TRBJ2-3, with D hard to call. Looked up from germline, CDR1 is WSHSY and CDR2 is SAAADI. The CDR3 has 13 residues. The V end lost 3 bases, the J end lost 3 bases, and 7 bases lay between the germline ends. The CDR3 DNA is TGCGCCAGCAGTGATATCCCGACAGATACGCAGTATTTT. It is translated as CASSDIPTDTQYF.

The chain carries TRBV7-2 and TRBJ2-3; D might be TRBD1 (6 bases). The CDR3 extends over 14 amino acids. Trimming cost V 6 bases and J 4 bases, with 14 bases left between them. Germline values: CDR1 SGHTA, CDR2 FQGNSA. CDR3 sequence: CASRHYRDADTQYF. The CDR3 bases are TGTGCCAGCAGGCACTACAGGGACGCAGATACGCAGTATTTT.

The rearrangement links TRBV27 to TRBJ2-3; the match to TRBD2 covers 9 bases. V shed 2 bases, J shed 6 bases, and the junction held 3 bases outside the gene matches. The V gene's germline CDR1 is MNHEY and CDR2 SMNVEV (reference sequence). The CDR3 sequence is 14 residues long. The CDR3 DNA is TGTGCCAGCAGTTTACGTACTAGCGGGGATACGCAGTATTTT. Residues: CASSLRTSGDTQYF.

The gene calls are TRBV5-4 and TRBJ1-1; no reliable D call. This CDR3 is built from 11 residues. Trimming removed 4 bases at V and 1 base at J, with 2 bases between. Germline V lookup: CDR1 SGHNT, CDR2 YYREEE (reference sequence). Here the CDR3 DNA reads TGTGCCAGCAGCCGGAACACTGAAGCTTTCTTT. Its protein is CASSRNTEAFF.

V is TRBV24-1 and J is TRBJ2-3; 12 bases line up with TRBD2. Germline trimming cut 4 bases from V and 2 bases from J; bases unmatched to any gene: 9. This CDR3 comprises 18 residues. Germline V gives CDR1 KGHDR, CDR2 SFDVKD. CDR3 loop: CATSDPGLAGGNTDTQYF. CDR3 bases: TGTGCCACCAGTGACCCCGGGCTAGCGGGAGGGAACACAGATACGCAGTATTTT.

This chain uses TRBV15 with TRBJ2-2; D remains ambiguous. Germline V gene sequence: CDR1 LNHNV, CDR2 YYDKDF (reference sequence). The CDR3 sequence is 12 residues long. Trimming left V 3 bases short and J 5 bases short, with 4 bases between. This chain's CDR3 is CATSRETGELFF. DNA for the CDR3: TGTGCCACCAGCAGGGAGACCGGGGAGCTGTTTTTT.

The J gene is TRBJ2-2, the V gene TRBV5-5, with 11 bases identical to TRBD2. The CDR3 covers 16 residues. The ends lost 4 bases at V and 1 base at J; junction bases unmatched: 3. The germline CDR1 and CDR2 sequences are SGHKS and YYEKEE (reference sequence). The CDR3 region is CASSRGTSGNTGELFF. In DNA, the CDR3 is TGTGCCAGCAGCAGAGGGACTAGCGGGAACACCGGGGAGCTGTTTTTT.

The rearrangement uses TRBV21-1 and TRBJ1-2; the DNA was not used to check the table's D call, TRBD1. TRBV21-1 is a recognized pseudogene. The CDR3 length is 14 residues. The CDR3, as DNA: TGTGCCAGCAGCAAAGGGACAACGACTTATGGCTACACCTTC. It codes for CASSKGTTTYGYTF.

The chain is built from TRBV19 and TRBJ2-7; perhaps TRBD1 as D (5 bases). CDR1 and CDR2 from the germline V gene are LNHDA and SQIVND (reference sequence). This CDR3 spans 15 amino acids. Trimming cost V 1 base and J 5 bases, with 15 bases left between them. The CDR3 DNA reads TGTGCCAGTAGTATAGCGCAGGGTCGTTTCGACGAGCAGTACTTC. This encodes CASSIAQGRFDEQYF.